This T cell receptor beta chain was profiled in a study of blood T cell repertoires in COVID-19. Whole-study context: PBMCs, B-cell-depleted T cells, or T cells provided the cDNA or gDNA that made up the material.

Original processing notes: Reference gene primer amplification in the assay estimated nucleated cell counts. Using immunoSEQ multiplex PCR, the repertoire was profiled, and TCRdb retains in-frame clones only, with some absent. V and J calls and clone size are copied from that table; D and trimming were computed from the DNA. The table lists about 130,000 clones, about 86% of them singletons, with about 17% in the top ten. CDR1 is KGHDR and CDR2 is SFDVKD in the germline V gene. This CDR3 is 13 amino acids long. The V and J ends lost 10 bases and 4 bases, in that order; junction bases with no gene match: 4.

The rearrangement joins TRBV24-1 to TRBJ1-5; TRBD1 matches at 9 bases. The sequenced material came from peripheral blood. This TCR derives from a woman aged 45-65 years with acute or convalescent COVID-19. CDR3 nucleotide sequence: TGTGCCACTTCCGGGACAGGGAATCAGCCCCAGCATTTT. Translated, it gives CATSGTGNQPQHF.